This section outlines one T cell receptor (beta chain) sequence together with its context. What it binds is unknown. The study ran its PCR with 60 Vbeta and 13 Jbeta primers. Measured with immunoSEQ multiplex PCR; TCRdb has only the in-frame clones, and not every one. The repertoire holds under 90,000 clones, 60% to 80% seen once, with approximately 2% in the top ten. This sample stems from a study of cytomegalovirus exposure and HLA in healthy donors. Study conclusions and caveats: Roughly even sequencing depth across donors was the assumption behind the presence/absence analyses. Indistinguishable V segments, including TRBV6-2 and TRBV6-3, were excluded.

CDR1 and CDR2 from the germline V gene are SNHLY and FYNNEI. The V end was cut by 7 bases, the J end by 4 bases, with 16 bases between. The CDR3 runs 14 residues. Sequencing was performed on PBMCs. This clonotype originated in a man aged 35 to 55 in good health and CMV-seronegative. The chain combines TRBV2 with TRBJ2-5, with a possible D match to TRBD1 (5 bases). The CDR3 DNA reads TGTGCCAGCACCCAAGGCAGGGATGGAGAGACCCAGTACTTC. Protein sequence: CASTQGRDGETQYF.